Listed below are T cell receptor beta chains from one sample, sequenced in a study of OX40 agonist ivuxolimab in advanced cancers. Measured with immunoSEQ multiplex PCR; TCRdb has only the in-frame clones, and not every one. Among some 80,000 clones listed, just under 95% were seen once. The source was CD4+ or CD8+ T cells sorted from blood, collected in a trial of the OX40 agonist ivuxolimab. The receptors stem from an adult with an advanced solid tumor such as melanoma, head and neck, liver or kidney cancer. CDR3s include the opening cysteine and the closing phenylalanine or tryptophan. The order of the fields is D gene, V gene, J gene, clone size, CDR3 DNA, CDR3 protein. D genes are given only for firm matches. Clone size is not always given. Where it is, it says once, few, many or a class for expanded clones.

NA,TRBV6-1,TRBJ1-5,NA,TGTGCCAGCAGTGAAAGCGGAGAGGGCATCCAGCATTTT,CASSESGEGIQHF
NA,TRBV7-9,TRBJ1-2,NA,TGTGCCAGCAGCCCCCGGTTGTGGGGGGCCGGCTACACCTTC,CASSPRLWGAGYTF
NA,TRBV5-1,TRBJ1-1,NA,TGCGCCAGCAGCCGGACTTCGAACACTGAAGCTTTCTTT,CASSRTSNTEAFF
NA,TRBV7-9,TRBJ1-2,NA,TGTGCCAGCAGCTATATGGGAAGGCCTGGCTACACCTTC,CASSYMGRPGYTF
NA,TRBV20-1,TRBJ1-4,NA,TGCAGTGCGGATCCGACTGAGGAACTGTTTTTT,CSADPTEELFF
TRBD1,TRBV30,TRBJ1-2,NA,TGTGCCTGGAGTTCGGAACGCATCTCCACGACAGGGGGTCACTATGGCTACACCTTC,CAWSSERISTTGGHYGYTF
NA,TRBV7-9,TRBJ2-1,NA,TGTGCCAGTGAGGGTTACAATGAGCAGTTCTTC,CASEGYNEQFF
TRBD2,TRBV13,TRBJ2-5,NA,TGTGCCAGCAGCTTGGTACTAGCGGGAGGGGAGACCCAGTACTTC,CASSLVLAGGETQYF
NA,TRBV5-1,TRBJ2-5,NA,TGCGCCAGCAGGGGTCCCAACCAAGAGACCCAGTACTTC,CASRGPNQETQYF
NA,TRBV11-2,TRBJ1-2,few,TGTGCCAGCAGCTTGAGCCAGTATGGCTACACCTTC,CASSLSQYGYTF
NA,TRBV6-1,TRBJ2-7,NA,TGTGCCAGCAGGGGGACTGTTCGGCGCTACGAGCAGTACTTC,CASRGTVRRYEQYF
NA,TRBV11-3,TRBJ2-7,NA,TGTGCCATCCCCGCTCGAACGTCCTACGAGCAGTACTTC,CAIPARTSYEQYF
NA,TRBV19,TRBJ2-5,NA,TGTGCCAGTAGTATGGGAAGAGATCAGGAGACCCAGTACTTC,CASSMGRDQETQYF
TRBD1,TRBV25-1,TRBJ1-4,once,TGTGCCAGCAGTGAGAGGACAGGGTGGGAAAATGAAAAACTGTTTTTT,CASSERTGWENEKLFF
NA,TRBV11-3,TRBJ2-7,few,TGTGCCAGCAGATCGGGACACTCCTCCTACGAGCAGTACTTC,CASRSGHSSYEQYF
NA,TRBV7-6,TRBJ2-6,NA,TGTGCCAGCAGCGGTATAGTCTCTGGGGCCAACGTCCTGACTTTC,CASSGIVSGANVLTF
NA,TRBV5-1,TRBJ1-2,NA,TGCGCCAGCAGCCCCGACACTAACTATGGCTACACCTTC,CASSPDTNYGYTF
NA,TRBV7-9,TRBJ1-4,NA,TGTGCCAGCAGCGACAGCCTACAGGGAACTAATGAAAAACTGTTTTTT,CASSDSLQGTNEKLFF
TRBD1,TRBV27,TRBJ1-1,NA,TGTGCCAGCAGTCGGACAGGGTCTGGGAACACTGAAGCTTTCTTT,CASSRTGSGNTEAFF
NA,TRBV6-6,TRBJ1-1,NA,TGTGCCAGCAGTTACGGCTCCACTGAAGCTTTCTTT,CASSYGSTEAFF
NA,TRBV5-1,TRBJ2-7,NA,TGCGCCAGCAGCAGGGACCCGAACTACGAGCAGTACTTC,CASSRDPNYEQYF
TRBD1,TRBV5-1,TRBJ2-7,NA,TGCGCCAGCAGCCCGGGACAGGGTTTCGACGAGCAGTACTTC,CASSPGQGFDEQYF
TRBD2,TRBV10-1,TRBJ2-1,NA,TGCGCCAGCAGTTCTCCTAGCGGGAGTGGTAATGAGCAGTTCTTC,CASSSPSGSGNEQFF
NA,TRBV19,TRBJ2-5,NA,TGTGCCAGTAGTTGGAGTTTGAGTGAGACCCAGTACTTC,CASSWSLSETQYF
NA,TRBV5-1,TRBJ2-1,NA,TGCGCCAGCAGCTTGGGGATAAACTCCAATGAGCAGTTCTTC,CASSLGINSNEQFF
NA,TRBV13,TRBJ1-3,NA,TGTGCCAGCAGCTTAGAGAGGGCGGGAAGCACCATATATTTT,CASSLERAGSTIYF
NA,TRBV10-3,TRBJ2-2,NA,TGTGCCATGGGCGGGAACACCGGGGAGCTGTTTTTT,CAMGGNTGELFF
TRBD1,TRBV19,TRBJ2-7,NA,TGTGCCAGTGGGACAGCATCCTACGAGCAGTACTTC,CASGTASYEQYF
NA,TRBV10-3,TRBJ1-1,once,TGTGCCATCAGACAGCTGAACACTGAAGCTTTCTTT,CAIRQLNTEAFF
NA,TRBV19,TRBJ2-5,NA,TGTGCCAGTAGTATGGGGAGGGAGACCCAGTACTTC,CASSMGRETQYF
NA,TRBV9,TRBJ2-2,NA,TGTGCCAGCAGCCCTCAGGGCAGAGGACGGGGCGGGGAGCTGTTTTTT,CASSPQGRGRGGELFF
TRBD2,TRBV7-8,TRBJ2-1,NA,TGTGCCAGCAGCTTAGCTGGCGGGAGCAGCTCCTACAATGAGCAGTTCTTC,CASSLAGGSSSYNEQFF
NA,TRBV7-9,TRBJ1-3,NA,TGTGCCAGCAGCCCGGGGGACACCTCTGGAAACACCATATATTTT,CASSPGDTSGNTIYF
TRBD1,TRBV10-3,TRBJ1-5,NA,TGTGCCATCAGTGCACAGGGGGTTAGCAATCAGCCCCAGCATTTT,CAISAQGVSNQPQHF
TRBD1,TRBV5-1,TRBJ1-1,NA,TGCGCCAGCAGCTTGGATGGAAGGGGACAGGGCCTTTCTGAAGCTTTCTTT,CASSLDGRGQGLSEAFF
NA,TRBV7-9,TRBJ2-5,NA,TGTGCCAGCAGCTTACAAGCTTACCAAGAGACCCAGTACTTC,CASSLQAYQETQYF
TRBD1,TRBV7-9,TRBJ1-6,NA,TGTGCCAGCAGCAAACCTTCGGGACAGTGGTCGGCAGCGCATTCACCCCTCCACTTT,CASSKPSGQWSAAHSPLHF
NA,TRBV29-1,TRBJ1-5,few,TGCAGCGTTGAAGAGGGTCCGGGGCAGCCCCAGCATTTT,CSVEEGPGQPQHF
NA,TRBV19,TRBJ1-1,NA,TGTGCCAGTAGTATTCGAGCGGGAATGAGCACTGAAGCTTTCTTT,CASSIRAGMSTEAFF
NA,TRBV5-1,TRBJ2-2,NA,TGCGCCAGCAGCTTGAGGGTGGGGAACACCGGGGAGCTGTTTTTT,CASSLRVGNTGELFF
NA,TRBV27,TRBJ1-5,NA,TGTGCCAGCAGTTTGTCCCCCCCCGTGGGCCAGCCCCAGCATTTT,CASSLSPPVGQPQHF
NA,TRBV30,TRBJ1-1,few,TGTGCCTGGATGGTCAGAAATGAAGCTTTCTTT,CAWMVRNEAFF
NA,TRBV21-1,TRBJ1-1,NA,TGTGCCAGCAGATGGGGATTAGCTACACAATGCACTGAAGCTTTCTTT,CASRWGLATQCTEAFF
NA,TRBV6-1,TRBJ2-3,NA,TGTGCCAGCAGCGGGGGTACCTACTGGGATACGCAGTATTTT,CASSGGTYWDTQYF
TRBD2,TRBV30,TRBJ2-7,NA,TGTGCCTGGAGCGGCGGGGGAGCCTACGAGCAGTACTTC,CAWSGGGAYEQYF
NA,TRBV29-1,TRBJ2-1,NA,TGCAGCGTTGAGGGGGACAATGAGCAGTTCTTC,CSVEGDNEQFF
NA,TRBV14,TRBJ1-1,NA,TGTGCCAGCAGCCACAACACTGAAGCTTTCTTT,CASSHNTEAFF
NA,TRBV7-9,TRBJ2-4,NA,TGTGCCAGCACAAGCGCGACCAAAAACATTCAGTACTTC,CASTSATKNIQYF
NA,TRBV2,TRBJ2-1,NA,TGTGCCAGCAGGGTGAGCTACAATGAGCAGTTCTTC,CASRVSYNEQFF
NA,TRBV7-9,TRBJ2-1,NA,TGTGCCAGCAGCCCGTCACCGATATCCTACAATGAGCAGTTCTTC,CASSPSPISYNEQFF
NA,TRBV27,TRBJ2-1,once,TGTGCCAGCACCGACGGAGGGGCTAGGTCATACAATGAGCAGTTCTTC,CASTDGGARSYNEQFF
NA,TRBV6-1,TRBJ1-5,NA,TGTGCCAGCAGGGGGGGGAGGAATCAGCCCCAGCATTTT,CASRGGRNQPQHF
TRBD2,TRBV5-1,TRBJ2-5,NA,TGCGCCAGCAGCTTTATAACTAGCGGGGGGAGTGGTGAGACCCAGTACTTC,CASSFITSGGSGETQYF